This is a list of T cell receptor beta chains from one sample in a study of shared clonotypes between healthy human individuals. The protocol was immunoSEQ multiplex PCR, while the TCRdb copy is restricted to in-frame clones and leaves out a portion. This table has about 600,000 clones, about 98% appearing once. Sequenced sample: naive CD8+ T cells sorted from blood. These receptors were obtained from a man younger than 40 in good health. The CDR3 runs from the conserved cysteine through the conserved F or W. A D gene is named only where the DNA matches it firmly. Clone size is given for some rows only: seen once, a few or many times, or a class if the clone is expanded.

clone size	J gene	V gene	D gene	CDR3 DNA	CDR3 protein
-	TRBJ2-7	TRBV30	-	TGTGCCTGGTCTGGAGGGGCCAAGTACGAGCAGTACTTC	CAWSGGAKYEQYF
-	TRBJ2-1	TRBV5-6	-	TGTGCCAGCAGCTCCCGACAGGGAGGGTACAATGAGCAGTTCTTC	CASSSRQGGYNEQFF
few	TRBJ1-1	TRBV5-5	-	TGTGCCAGCAGCTTTACCGGGATCCAGACGGGGACTGAAGCTTTCTTT	CASSFTGIQTGTEAFF
-	TRBJ2-3	TRBV9	TRBD2	TGTGCCAGCAGCACTCCTAGCGGGCGGTACACAGATACGCAGTATTTT	CASSTPSGRYTDTQYF
-	TRBJ2-7	TRBV6-5	TRBD1	TGTGCCAGCAGTCTGCAGACAGGGGGCCACGAGCAGTACTTC	CASSLQTGGHEQYF
-	TRBJ2-7	TRBV7-9	-	TGTGCCAGCAGCTTCAGCGGCGCGAGGACACCCTACGAGCAGTACTTC	CASSFSGARTPYEQYF
once	TRBJ2-2	TRBV19	-	TGTGCCAGTAGTATAGGGGGAAGCGGGCTTTATCTCGGGGAGCTGTTTTTT	CASSIGGSGLYLGELFF
-	TRBJ2-2	TRBV7-9	-	TGTGCCAGCAGCTTAGATAGCGGAAGGGTCACCGGGGAGCTGTTTTTT	CASSLDSGRVTGELFF
-	TRBJ2-7	TRBV4-3	TRBD2	TGCGCCAGCAGCCCCGGGGGACTAGCGGGAACCTACGAGCAGTACTTC	CASSPGGLAGTYEQYF
-	TRBJ1-1	TRBV5-1	-	TGCGCCAGCAGCTTTCAAGGCACTGAAGCTTTCTTT	CASSFQGTEAFF
-	TRBJ2-3	TRBV6-1	-	TGTGCCAGCAGTGAATGGTCAGCCACAGATACGCAGTATTTT	CASSEWSATDTQYF
-	TRBJ2-1	TRBV7-2	-	TGTGCCAGCAGCTCCCGAGGGGGCGGAGGGATGGGTGAGCAGTTCTTC	CASSSRGGGGMGEQFF
-	TRBJ2-1	TRBV7-2	TRBD2	TGTGCCAGCAGCCAAACTAGCGGGAGTCCCTACAATGAGCAGTTCTTC	CASSQTSGSPYNEQFF
-	TRBJ2-7	TRBV27	TRBD2	TGTGCCAGCAGCAGCGGGGCAAACTACGAGCAGTACTTC	CASSSGANYEQYF
-	TRBJ1-1	TRBV6-4	TRBD1	TGTGCCAGCAGAACGACAGGGGGGGACACTGAAGCTTTCTTT	CASRTTGGDTEAFF
-	TRBJ2-4	TRBV4-1	TRBD1	TGCGCCAGCAGCCCAATTTCGACAGGGCGGGCCAAAAACATTCAGTACTTC	CASSPISTGRAKNIQYF
-	TRBJ2-7	TRBV6-5	-	TGTGCCAGCAGTTACGGGATTCAGCCCAAATCCTACGAGCAGTACTTC	CASSYGIQPKSYEQYF
-	TRBJ2-5	TRBV7-3	-	TGTGCCAGCAGTTATAATGAGGGGACCCAAGAGACCCAGTACTTC	CASSYNEGTQETQYF
-	TRBJ2-7	TRBV15	-	TGTGCCACCAGCAGGGACTTGTCCTACGAGCAGTACTTC	CATSRDLSYEQYF
-	TRBJ2-7	TRBV5-4	-	TGTGCCAGCAGCTCCCGGGACTCTACCTACGAGCAGTACTTC	CASSSRDSTYEQYF
-	TRBJ1-5	TRBV5-4	-	TGTGCCAGCAGCTTGGGCCCGGCACAGCCCCAGCATTTT	CASSLGPAQPQHF
once	TRBJ2-1	TRBV27	TRBD2	TGTGCCAGCTCCTTTAGCGGGAGTATTAACAATGAGCAGTTCTTC	CASSFSGSINNEQFF
-	TRBJ2-5	TRBV28	-	TGTGCCAGCAGTTTATTAGCTGGGGGAGAGACCCAGTACTTC	CASSLLAGGETQYF
-	TRBJ1-1	TRBV28	-	TGTGCCAGCAGATTAGGTCGACTGGGAACCCCTGAAGCTTTCTTT	CASRLGRLGTPEAFF
-	TRBJ1-3	TRBV4-3	-	TGCGCCAGCAGCCTCGGGACAAGTCCTGGAAACACCATATATTTT	CASSLGTSPGNTIYF
-	TRBJ2-5	TRBV5-5	TRBD2	TGTGCCAGCAGCGACAGACTAGCGGGAAGTCAAGAGACCCAGTACTTC	CASSDRLAGSQETQYF
-	TRBJ2-1	TRBV5-1	-	TGCGCCAGCAATCAGGTCGGTGAGCAGTTCTTC	CASNQVGEQFF
-	TRBJ2-7	TRBV7-6	-	TGTGCCAGCAGCTTATGGGGGGAGCAGTACGAGCAGTACTTC	CASSLWGEQYEQYF
-	TRBJ2-7	TRBV29-1	-	TGCAGCGTTGAGGGAAGGGACTACGAGCAGTACTTC	CSVEGRDYEQYF
-	TRBJ1-1	TRBV29-1	-	TGCAGCGTAGGGGCTTTCGGCCCCGAAGCTTTCTTT	CSVGAFGPEAFF
-	TRBJ2-7	TRBV10-2	-	TGCGCCAGCAGCACAGACACTTACTCCTACGAGCAGTACTTC	CASSTDTYSYEQYF
-	TRBJ2-6	TRBV6-5	TRBD1	TGTGCCAGCAGTTACCGGACAGGGGAGGATCCCAACGTCCTGACTTTC	CASSYRTGEDPNVLTF
-	TRBJ2-7	TRBV20-1	-	TGCAGTGCTAGCGGGGGAGACGAGCAGTACTTC	CSASGGDEQYF
-	TRBJ2-1	TRBV29-1	TRBD2	TGCAGCGTTGTCCCTTTGGCGGGAGGGGCCTACAATGAGCAGTTCTTC	CSVVPLAGGAYNEQFF
-	TRBJ2-1	TRBV7-3	TRBD1	TGTGCCAGCAGCGAGTTAGGTGGGACAGGGGGCGCAGAGCAGTTCTTC	CASSELGGTGGAEQFF
many	TRBJ2-7	TRBV7-8	-	TGTGCCAGCAGCTTAGCGCGGGACGAGCAGTACTTC	CASSLARDEQYF
-	TRBJ2-1	TRBV11-2	TRBD1	TGTGCCAGCAGCTCCGGACAGGGTTCCTACAATGAGCAGTTCTTC	CASSSGQGSYNEQFF
-	TRBJ2-5	TRBV14	TRBD1	TGTGCCAGCAGCCTGTACCGAGGACAGGGGCAACAAGAGACCCAGTACTTC	CASSLYRGQGQQETQYF
-	TRBJ2-7	TRBV7-9	TRBD2	TGTGCCAGCAGCTCGGGACTAGCGGGAGTTTACGAGCAGTACTTC	CASSSGLAGVYEQYF
-	TRBJ1-1	TRBV6-5	-	TGTGCCAGCAGTTACGGGGAAATGAACACTGAAGCTTTCTTT	CASSYGEMNTEAFF
once	TRBJ2-7	TRBV5-6	-	TGTGCCAGCAGCCCAGGGGGTAGCGGACTCTCCTACGAGCAGTACTTC	CASSPGGSGLSYEQYF
few	TRBJ2-5	TRBV7-9	TRBD1	TGTGCCAGCAGCCCCTGGGACAGCCAAGAGACCCAGTACTTC	CASSPWDSQETQYF
few	TRBJ2-3	TRBV4-1	-	TGCGCCAGCAGCCACCGTTTAAGCACAGATACGCAGTATTTT	CASSHRLSTDTQYF
-	TRBJ2-1	TRBV11-2	TRBD2	TGTGCCAGCAGCCACATGGGACTAGCGGACCACAATGAGCAGTTCTTC	CASSHMGLADHNEQFF
-	TRBJ1-1	TRBV5-4	-	TGTGCCAGCAGCGGGCAGGGGCCGCACACTGAAGCTTTCTTT	CASSGQGPHTEAFF
-	TRBJ2-5	TRBV20-1	-	TGCAGTGCTGGCCGGGAGACCCAGTACTTC	CSAGRETQYF
-	TRBJ1-2	TRBV5-5	TRBD1	TGTGCCAGCAGCCATGACAGGGGGCCGGTCGGCTACACCTTC	CASSHDRGPVGYTF
-	TRBJ2-6	TRBV7-9	-	TGTGCCAGCAGCCCACCGGTCTCTGGGGCCAACGTCCTGACTTTC	CASSPPVSGANVLTF
-	TRBJ2-7	TRBV16	-	TGTGCCAGCAGCCAACGTGCGTCGGGAGTGCGGATACACGACTCGGAGCAGTACTTC	CASSQRASGVRIHDSEQYF
-	TRBJ2-3	TRBV30	-	TGTGCCTGGAGTTACACAGGAACAACAGATACGCAGTATTTT	CAWSYTGTTDTQYF
-	TRBJ2-1	TRBV27	-	TGTGCCAGCAGTTCGGGACCCCAAGGGATCAATGAGCAGTTCTTC	CASSSGPQGINEQFF
-	TRBJ1-1	TRBV9	-	TGTGCCAGCAGCTTGGGGGCCATGAACACTGAAGCTTTCTTT	CASSLGAMNTEAFF